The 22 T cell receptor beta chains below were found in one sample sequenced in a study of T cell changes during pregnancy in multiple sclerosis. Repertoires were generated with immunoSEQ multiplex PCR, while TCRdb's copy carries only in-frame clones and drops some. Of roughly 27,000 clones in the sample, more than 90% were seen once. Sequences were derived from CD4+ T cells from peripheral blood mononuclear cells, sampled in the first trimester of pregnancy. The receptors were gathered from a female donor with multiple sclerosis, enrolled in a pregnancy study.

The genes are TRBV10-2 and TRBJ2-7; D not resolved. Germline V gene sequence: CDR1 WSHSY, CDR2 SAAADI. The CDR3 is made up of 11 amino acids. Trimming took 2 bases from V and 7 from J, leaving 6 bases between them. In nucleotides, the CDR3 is TGCGCCAGCAGTGAGGTCGGGGAGCAGTACTTC. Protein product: CASSEVGEQYF.

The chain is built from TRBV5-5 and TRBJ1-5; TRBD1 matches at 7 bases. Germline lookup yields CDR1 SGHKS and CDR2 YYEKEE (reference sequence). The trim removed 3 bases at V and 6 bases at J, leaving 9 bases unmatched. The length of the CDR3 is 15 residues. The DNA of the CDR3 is TGTGCCAGCAGCTGGGCCGGGACAGAGGGTCAGCCCCAGCATTTT. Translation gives CASSWAGTEGQPQHF.

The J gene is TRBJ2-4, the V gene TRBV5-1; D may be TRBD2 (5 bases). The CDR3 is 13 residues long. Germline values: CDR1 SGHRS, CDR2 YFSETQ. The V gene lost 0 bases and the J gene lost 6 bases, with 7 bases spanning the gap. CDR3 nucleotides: TGCGCCAGCAGCTTGGCGGACTTAAACATTCAGTACTTC. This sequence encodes CASSLADLNIQYF.

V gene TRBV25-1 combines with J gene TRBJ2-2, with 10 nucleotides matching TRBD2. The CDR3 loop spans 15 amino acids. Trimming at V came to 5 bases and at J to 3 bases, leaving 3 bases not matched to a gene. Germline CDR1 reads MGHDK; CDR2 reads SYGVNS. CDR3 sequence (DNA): TGTGCCAGCAGTCTAGCGGGGGCTCACACCGGGGAGCTGTTTTTT. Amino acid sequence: CASSLAGAHTGELFF. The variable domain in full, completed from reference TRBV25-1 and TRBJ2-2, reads EADIYQTPRYLVIGTGKKITLECSQTMGHDKMYWYQQDPGMELHLIHYSYGVNSTEKGDLSSESTVSRIRTEHFPLTLESARPSHTSQYLCASSLAGAHTGELFFGEGSRLTVL.

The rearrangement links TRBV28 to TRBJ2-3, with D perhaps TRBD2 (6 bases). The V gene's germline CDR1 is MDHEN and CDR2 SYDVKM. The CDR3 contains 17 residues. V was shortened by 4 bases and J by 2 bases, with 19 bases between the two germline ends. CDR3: CASSSSSAGTNTDTQYF. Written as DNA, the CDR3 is TGTGCCAGCAGTTCGTCCTCTGCGGGGACGAACACAGATACGCAGTATTTT.

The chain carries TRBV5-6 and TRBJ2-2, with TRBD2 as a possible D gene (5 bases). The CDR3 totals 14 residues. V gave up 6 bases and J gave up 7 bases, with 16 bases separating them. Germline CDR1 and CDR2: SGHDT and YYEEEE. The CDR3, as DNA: TGTGCCAGCAATGAGGGATTTAGTTTCGGGGAGCTGTTTTTT. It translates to CASNEGFSFGELFF.

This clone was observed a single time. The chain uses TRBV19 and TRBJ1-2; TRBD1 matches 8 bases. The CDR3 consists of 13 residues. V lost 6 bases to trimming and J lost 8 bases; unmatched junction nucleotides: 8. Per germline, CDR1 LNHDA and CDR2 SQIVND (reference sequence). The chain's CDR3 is CASSQGAGRGYTF. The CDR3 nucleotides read TGTGCCAGTAGCCAGGGGGCCGGGAGGGGCTACACCTTC. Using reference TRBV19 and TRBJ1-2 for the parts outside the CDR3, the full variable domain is DGGITQSPKYLFRKEGQNVTLSCEQNLNHDAMYWYRQDPGQGLRLIYYSQIVNDFQKGDIAEGYSVSREKKESFPLTVTSAQKNPTAFYLCASSQGAGRGYTFGSGTRLTVV.

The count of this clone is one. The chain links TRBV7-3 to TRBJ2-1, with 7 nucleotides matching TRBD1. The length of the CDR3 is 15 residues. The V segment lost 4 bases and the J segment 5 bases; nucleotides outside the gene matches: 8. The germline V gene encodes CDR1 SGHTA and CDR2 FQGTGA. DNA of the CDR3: TGTGCCAGCAGCTCCCAGACAGGGTCCCACAATGAGCAGTTCTTC. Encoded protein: CASSSQTGSHNEQFF.

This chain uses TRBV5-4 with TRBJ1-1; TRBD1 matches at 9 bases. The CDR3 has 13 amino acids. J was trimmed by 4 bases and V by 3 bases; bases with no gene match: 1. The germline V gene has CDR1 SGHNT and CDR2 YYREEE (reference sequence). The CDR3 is CASSWTGVTEAFF. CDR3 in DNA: TGTGCCAGCAGCTGGACAGGGGTCACTGAAGCTTTCTTT.

For the CDR3, the DNA is TGTGCCAGCAGCTTAGACGGGGGGACAGGGTTGAATGAGCAGTTCTTC. Translated, it gives CASSLDGGTGLNEQFF. The chain links TRBV7-6 to TRBJ2-1; 9 bases are shared with TRBD1. This CDR3 spans 16 amino acids. Germline assignment: CDR1 SGHVS and CDR2 FNYEAQ. V lost 1 base to trimming and J lost 7 bases; unmatched junction nucleotides: 8.

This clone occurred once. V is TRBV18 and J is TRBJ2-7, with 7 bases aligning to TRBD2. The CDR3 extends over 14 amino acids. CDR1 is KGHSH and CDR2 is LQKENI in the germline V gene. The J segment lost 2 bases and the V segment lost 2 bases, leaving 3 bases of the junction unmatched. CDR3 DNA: TGTGCCAGCTCACCAGTAGGGAGGGCCTACGAGCAGTACTTC. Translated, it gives CASSPVGRAYEQYF.

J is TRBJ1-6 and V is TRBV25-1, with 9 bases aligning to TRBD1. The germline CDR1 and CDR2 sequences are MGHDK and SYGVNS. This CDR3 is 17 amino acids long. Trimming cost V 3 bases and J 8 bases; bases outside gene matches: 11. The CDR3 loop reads CASSDYSGTGLDSPLHF. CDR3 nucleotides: TGTGCCAGCAGTGACTATTCCGGGACAGGGCTTGATTCACCCCTCCACTTT. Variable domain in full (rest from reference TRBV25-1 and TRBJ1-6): EADIYQTPRYLVIGTGKKITLECSQTMGHDKMYWYQQDPGMELHLIHYSYGVNSTEKGDLSSESTVSRIRTEHFPLTLESARPSHTSQYLCASSDYSGTGLDSPLHFGNGTRLTVT.

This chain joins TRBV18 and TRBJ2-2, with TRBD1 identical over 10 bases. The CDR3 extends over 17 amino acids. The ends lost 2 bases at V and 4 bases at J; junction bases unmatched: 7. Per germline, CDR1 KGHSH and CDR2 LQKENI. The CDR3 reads CASSPVPGQGTTGELFF. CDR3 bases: TGTGCCAGCTCACCAGTGCCGGGACAGGGGACCACCGGGGAGCTGTTTTTT.

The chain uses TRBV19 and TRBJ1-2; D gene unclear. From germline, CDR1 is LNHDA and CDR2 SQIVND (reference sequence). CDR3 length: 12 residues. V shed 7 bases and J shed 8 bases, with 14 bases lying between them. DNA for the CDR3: TGTGCCAGTACCAGACCGGGGAGCGGCTACACCTTC. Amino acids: CASTRPGSGYTF.

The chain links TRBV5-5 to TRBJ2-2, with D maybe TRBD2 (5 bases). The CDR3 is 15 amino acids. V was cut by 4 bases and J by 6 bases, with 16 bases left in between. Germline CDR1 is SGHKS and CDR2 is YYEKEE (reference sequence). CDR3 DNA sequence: TGTGCCAGCAGCGGCGGGCCCTCGGCCGCCGGGGAGCTGTTTTTT. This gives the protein CASSGGPSAAGELFF.

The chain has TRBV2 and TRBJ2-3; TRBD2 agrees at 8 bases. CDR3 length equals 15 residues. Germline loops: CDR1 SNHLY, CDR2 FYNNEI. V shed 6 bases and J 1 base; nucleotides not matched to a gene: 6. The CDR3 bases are TGTGCCAGCAGCGACGCACTAGCGGGCACAGATACGCAGTATTTT. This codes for CASSDALAGTDTQYF.

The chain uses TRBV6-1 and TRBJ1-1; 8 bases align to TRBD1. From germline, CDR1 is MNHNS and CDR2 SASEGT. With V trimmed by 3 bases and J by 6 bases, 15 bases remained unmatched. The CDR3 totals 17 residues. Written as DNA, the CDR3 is TGTGCCAGCAGTGATAGGGCCAGGGGGCAAGGAATAGCTGAAGCTTTCTTT. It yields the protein CASSDRARGQGIAEAFF.

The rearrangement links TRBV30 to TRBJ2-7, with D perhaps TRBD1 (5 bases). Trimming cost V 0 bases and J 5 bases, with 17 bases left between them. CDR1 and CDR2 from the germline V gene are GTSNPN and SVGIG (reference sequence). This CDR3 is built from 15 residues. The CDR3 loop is CAWSVLDTLANEQYF. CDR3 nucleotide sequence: TGTGCCTGGAGTGTACTGGACACCCTCGCGAACGAGCAGTACTTC.

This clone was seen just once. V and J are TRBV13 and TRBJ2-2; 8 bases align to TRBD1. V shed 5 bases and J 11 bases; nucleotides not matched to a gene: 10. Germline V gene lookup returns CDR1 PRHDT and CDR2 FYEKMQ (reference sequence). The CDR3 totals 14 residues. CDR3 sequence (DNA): TGTGCCAGCAGCCCAGACAGGGGCCCCTTCGAGCTGTTTTTT. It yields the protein CASSPDRGPFELFF.

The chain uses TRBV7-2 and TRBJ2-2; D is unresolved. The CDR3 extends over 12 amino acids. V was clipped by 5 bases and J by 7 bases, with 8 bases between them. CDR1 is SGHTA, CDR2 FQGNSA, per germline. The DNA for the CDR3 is TGTGCCAGCAGCCCCCCCGGCGGGGAGCTGTTTTTT. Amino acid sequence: CASSPPGGELFF.

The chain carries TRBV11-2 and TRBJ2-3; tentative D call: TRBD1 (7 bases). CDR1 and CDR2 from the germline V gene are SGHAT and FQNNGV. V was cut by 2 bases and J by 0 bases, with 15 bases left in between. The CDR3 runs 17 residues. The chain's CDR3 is CASSLQGGASSTDTQYF. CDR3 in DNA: TGTGCCAGCAGCTTACAGGGGGGAGCCTCTAGCACAGATACGCAGTATTTT. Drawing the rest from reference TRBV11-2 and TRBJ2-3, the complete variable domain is EAGVAQSPRYKIIEKRQSVAFWCNPISGHATLYWYQQILGQGPKLLIQFQNNGVVDDSQLPKDRFSAERLKGVDSTLKIQPAKLEDSAVYLCASSLQGGASSTDTQYFGPGTRLTVL.

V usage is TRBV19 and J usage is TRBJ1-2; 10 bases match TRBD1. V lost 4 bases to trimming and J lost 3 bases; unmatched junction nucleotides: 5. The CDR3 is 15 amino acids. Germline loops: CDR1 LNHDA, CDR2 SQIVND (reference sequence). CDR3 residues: CASSSRDRGDYGYTF. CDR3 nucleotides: TGTGCCAGTAGTAGCCGGGACAGGGGAGACTATGGCTACACCTTC.